A selection of T cell receptor beta chains follows, all from one sample in a study of shared clonotypes between healthy human individuals. Data came from immunoSEQ multiplex PCR; TCRdb stores just in-frame clones and leaves some out. The profile shows around 1.1 million clones, about 80% of them singletons. Sequencing input: memory CD4+ T cells from PBMCs. The receptors stem from a man aged 18 to 35 in good health. Some clones in this sample may be carry-over from other donors' samples. The CDR3 runs from the conserved cysteine through the conserved F or W. D genes are given only for firm matches. Size is omitted from some rows. Given values are once, few, many or a class for expanded clones.

>-|TRBD2|TRBV5-5|TRBJ2-5
CASRKTSGRAWETQYF
TGTGCCAGCAGAAAGACTAGCGGGAGGGCCTGGGAGACCCAGTACTTC
>-|-|TRBV14|TRBJ1-1
CATSEGRAEAFF
TGTGCCACTTCAGAGGGGCGAGCTGAAGCTTTCTTT
>-|-|TRBV28|TRBJ1-2
CASSLIGPEGYGYTF
TGTGCCAGCAGTTTAATAGGCCCAGAGGGCTATGGCTACACCTTC
>-|-|TRBV1|TRBJ2-7
CTSSQDLVTSASSYEQYF
TGCACCAGCAGCCAAGATCTTGTGACCAGCGCGAGCTCCTACGAGCAGTACTTC
>-|-|TRBV28|TRBJ1-1
CASSFRSNTEAFF
TGTGCCAGCAGTTTCCGGTCGAACACTGAAGCTTTCTTT
>-|TRBD1|TRBV6-5|TRBJ1-1
CASSYSATGTTEAFF
TGTGCCAGCAGTTACTCCGCGACAGGGACCACTGAAGCTTTCTTT
>-|-|TRBV30|TRBJ1-1
CACLRRNTEAFF
TGTGCCTGCCTCCGCCGGAACACTGAAGCTTTCTTT
>-|TRBD1|TRBV4-2|TRBJ1-1
CASSQGQGALNTEAFF
TGTGCCAGCAGCCAAGGGCAGGGGGCACTGAACACTGAAGCTTTCTTT
>-|-|TRBV28|TRBJ1-5
CASSRDTYQPQHF
TGTGCCAGCAGCCGGGACACCTATCAGCCCCAGCATTTT
>-|TRBD2|TRBV7-2|TRBJ2-7
CASSSLQRGPTEQYF
TGTGCCAGCAGCTCTTTACAGCGGGGCCCTACGGAGCAGTACTTC
>few|-|TRBV9|TRBJ2-7
CASSVDARDPQYF
TGTGCCAGCAGCGTAGACGCCCGGGACCCGCAGTACTTC
>-|-|TRBV7-2|TRBJ2-5
CASSLEQGLGTQYF
TGTGCCAGCAGCTTAGAGCAGGGCTTGGGGACCCAGTACTTC
>-|-|TRBV9|TRBJ2-3
CASSVGVSRAVDTQYF
TGTGCCAGCAGCGTAGGGGTTAGTCGGGCTGTAGATACGCAGTATTTT
>many|TRBD1|TRBV7-2|TRBJ1-4
CASSPPGTGTEKLFF
TGTGCCAGCAGCCCACCCGGGACAGGTACCGAAAAACTGTTTTTT
>-|-|TRBV9|TRBJ1-1
CASSSRGSMNTEAFF
TGTGCCAGCAGCTCCCGTGGGAGCATGAACACTGAAGCTTTCTTT
>-|-|TRBV20-1|TRBJ2-1
CSVGDNEQFF
TGCAGTGTTGGGGACAATGAGCAGTTCTTC
>-|TRBD2|TRBV7-2|TRBJ2-2
CASSLAGWSGRPVGGELFF
TGTGCCAGCAGCTTAGCGGGGTGGAGCGGGAGGCCGGTAGGCGGGGAGCTGTTTTTT
>-|-|TRBV9|TRBJ2-3
CASSVGVGVGTDTQYF
TGTGCCAGCAGCGTAGGTGTCGGGGTAGGCACAGATACGCAGTATTTT
>-|TRBD1|TRBV5-1|TRBJ1-1
CASSSQGAFGTEAFF
TGCGCCAGCAGCTCACAGGGGGCGTTTGGCACTGAAGCTTTCTTT
>-|TRBD1|TRBV7-8|TRBJ1-3
CASSLGRGSGNTIYF
TGTGCCAGCAGCTTGGGCAGGGGGTCGGGAAACACCATATATTTT
>-|-|TRBV14|TRBJ1-1
CASSPGMNTEAFF
TGTGCCAGCAGTCCAGGGATGAACACTGAAGCTTTCTTT
>-|TRBD2|TRBV6-5|TRBJ2-5
CASSGHSGETQYF
TGTGCCAGCAGCGGACATAGCGGGGAGACCCAGTACTTC
>many|-|TRBV5-1|TRBJ2-7
CASSLDSSIYEQYF
TGCGCCAGCAGCCTGGACAGCAGTATCTACGAGCAGTACTTC
>-|-|TRBV9|TRBJ2-5
CARVLGNVRETQYF
TGTGCCAGGGTCTTGGGGAACGTGAGGGAGACCCAGTACTTC
>once|TRBD1|TRBV4-3|TRBJ2-6
CASSQAYRTGPSGANVLTF
TGCGCCAGCAGCCAAGCCTACCGGACAGGGCCCTCTGGGGCCAACGTCCTGACTTTC
>-|-|TRBV11-2|TRBJ2-3
CASRFGTTLPTQYF
TGTGCCAGCAGGTTCGGGACCACTCTTCCTACGCAGTATTTT
>-|-|TRBV7-9|TRBJ2-5
CASSPQWGARGETQYF
TGTGCCAGCAGCCCTCAGTGGGGGGCGCGGGGTGAGACCCAGTACTTC
>few|-|TRBV19|TRBJ2-4
CASSIVTTLAKNIQYF
TGTGCCAGTAGTATAGTAACCACACTAGCCAAAAACATTCAGTACTTC
>-|-|TRBV7-9|TRBJ2-3
CASRPSLQTDTQYF
TGTGCCAGCAGACCATCCCTACAAACAGATACGCAGTATTTT
>-|TRBD2|TRBV11-2|TRBJ2-1
CASSPILAGPSYNEQFF
TGTGCCAGCAGCCCTATCCTAGCGGGGCCCTCCTACAATGAGCAGTTCTTC
>-|-|TRBV7-2|TRBJ2-3
CASSLLGTPPDTQYF
TGTGCCAGCAGCTTACTAGGGACTCCCCCCGATACGCAGTATTTT
>-|TRBD1|TRBV29-1|TRBJ1-4
CSVGDRATNEKLFF
TGCAGCGTTGGGGACAGAGCAACTAATGAAAAACTGTTTTTT
>-|TRBD2|TRBV6-6|TRBJ2-2
CASSWAREGELFF
TGTGCCAGCAGTTGGGCGCGGGAGGGGGAGCTGTTTTTT
>-|-|TRBV30|TRBJ1-2
CAWSNQGRANYGYTF
TGTGCCTGGAGTAACCAGGGACGCGCTAACTATGGCTACACCTTC
>-|TRBD1|TRBV19|TRBJ1-5
CASSLGGQGIYQPQHF
TGTGCCAGTAGTCTCGGAGGACAGGGTATCTATCAGCCCCAGCATTTT
>-|-|TRBV6-1|TRBJ2-2
CASNLHEGTGELFF
TGTGCCAGCAACCTCCACGAGGGTACCGGGGAGCTGTTTTTT
>-|TRBD1|TRBV7-2|TRBJ2-1
CASSLGPGQGTYNEQFF
TGTGCCAGCAGCTTAGGGCCGGGACAGGGGACCTACAATGAGCAGTTCTTC
>-|TRBD2|TRBV5-6|TRBJ2-7
CASSLAIGAGEGEQYF
TGTGCCAGCAGCTTGGCCATAGGGGCGGGAGAAGGCGAGCAGTACTTC
>-|TRBD1|TRBV9|TRBJ1-3
CASGEGAAGNTIYF
TGTGCCAGCGGGGAGGGGGCGGCTGGAAACACCATATATTTT
>-|TRBD1|TRBV7-8|TRBJ2-7
CASSLAAETGIGYEQYF
TGTGCCAGCAGCTTAGCTGCTGAGACAGGGATAGGGTACGAGCAGTACTTC
>-|TRBD1|TRBV28|TRBJ1-5
CASSLRTGWGNQPQHF
TGTGCCAGCAGCCTCCGGACAGGGTGGGGCAATCAGCCCCAGCATTTT
>-|TRBD2|TRBV2|TRBJ2-1
CASSRASGSVLGNEQFF
TGTGCCAGCAGTAGGGCTAGCGGGAGCGTCTTGGGCAATGAGCAGTTCTTC
>-|TRBD1|TRBV7-7|TRBJ2-7
CASSSGTGPYEQYF
TGTGCCAGCAGCTCCGGGACAGGCCCCTACGAGCAGTACTTC
>-|-|TRBV7-7|TRBJ2-2
CASSLEPGGTPSF
TGTGCCAGCAGCTTAGAACCCGGTGGGACACCGAGTTTT
>-|-|TRBV2|TRBJ2-5
CASSGPLTGPLETQYF
TGTGCCAGCAGCGGACCTTTGACAGGTCCCTTGGAGACCCAGTACTTC